Each of the 7 T cell receptor beta chains below was sequenced from the same sample in a study of CD8 T cells in ankylosing spondylitis. Study-wide results and caveats: Apparently characteristic of ankylosing spondylitis blood was a TCR beta motif (roughly eight highly homologous variants).

No antigens are known for them. TCRdb analysed the 5' RACE reads with MiXCR anew, one entry per CDR3 protein. The sample consists of some 140,000 distinct CDR3 sequences, roughly 15% of them appearing once. The specimen sequenced was blood, either unsorted or a sorted T cell fraction (not recorded which). Every receptor here comes from a male donor with ankylosing spondylitis.

The V call is TRBV28, the J call TRBJ1-1; D perhaps matches TRBD1 (5 bases). The V gene lost 3 bases and the J gene lost 5 bases, with 13 bases spanning the gap. This CDR3 is built from 14 residues. Germline CDR1 reads MDHEN; CDR2 reads SYDVKM. The chain's CDR3 is CASSFALSGTEAFF. Here the CDR3 DNA reads TGTGCCAGCAGTTTTGCCCTCTCAGGGACTGAAGCTTTCTTT.

This chain joins TRBV27 and TRBJ2-1, with TRBD2 matching over 14 bases. The CDR3 has 20 amino acids. Germline V lookup: CDR1 MNHEY, CDR2 SMNVEV (reference sequence). The J segment lost 4 bases and the V segment lost 10 bases, leaving 21 bases of the junction unmatched. The CDR3 spells CATEGPGLAGDAAIYNEQFF. CDR3 bases: TGTGCCACCGAAGGACCGGGACTAGCGGGAGATGCGGCCATTTACAATGAGCAGTTCTTC.

V and J are TRBV12-3 or TRBV12-4 and TRBJ2-1; tentative D call: TRBD1 (5 bases). Trimming cost V 3 bases and J 10 bases, with 13 bases left between them. CDR3 length equals 13 residues. The CDR3 DNA sequence: TGTGCCAGCAGTTTCGCCACCCCAGGGGAGCAGTTCTTC. Encoded protein: CASSFATPGEQFF.

This clonotype came up a few times. The V and J genes are TRBV20-1 and TRBJ1-5; 8 bases fit TRBD1. The CDR3 is 14 amino acids. After removal of 5 bases from V and 8 bases from J, the junction contained 11 bases not matched to a gene. Looked up from germline, CDR1 is DFQATT and CDR2 is SNEGSKA (reference sequence). The CDR3 here is CSAAVAGGGEPQHF. As DNA, the CDR3 is TGCAGTGCTGCCGTTGCAGGGGGCGGAGAGCCCCAGCATTTT.

The V call is TRBV27, the J call TRBJ2-7; 13 nucleotides agree with TRBD2. CDR3 length equals 17 residues. The germline gives CDR1 MNHEY, CDR2 SMNVEV (reference sequence). Unmatched junction bases numbered 19, after V lost 10 bases and J lost 7 bases. The CDR3, as DNA: TGTGCCACCACCGACAAACTAGCGGGAGGGCCCTTGGGAGAGCAGTACTTC. It specifies CATTDKLAGGPLGEQYF.

This clonotype was detected only a few times. V gene TRBV4-3 combines with J gene TRBJ2-2, with TRBD2 matching 10 bases. The CDR3 totals 17 residues. Germline CDR1 reads LGHNA; CDR2 reads YSLEER. Losses at the gene ends were 4 bases for V and 6 bases for J; bases not matched to a gene: 11. CDR3 in amino acids: CASSPRSSGRLAGELFF. CDR3 nucleotides: TGCGCCAGCAGCCCCCGGAGTAGCGGGAGGCTGGCCGGGGAGCTGTTTTTT.

This clonotype was picked up a small number of times. One end of the junction is discordant with germline, which a read error may explain. The chain joins TRBV5-1 to TRBJ2-7; 7 bases fit TRBD1. CDR3 size: 17 residues. Germline lookup yields CDR1 SGHRS and CDR2 YFSETQ. DNA of the CDR3: TGCGTCAGCAGCTGGACAGGAAGCCCTCCGTCGGGGTACGAGCAGTACTTC. It encodes CVSSWTGSPPSGYEQYF.